This T cell receptor (beta chain) was profiled in a study of CD8+ T cells in alopecia areata (dated by TCRdb to the late 2010s). About the study as a whole: The treated patients, all with moderate-to-severe alopecia areata, were enrolled in an open-label pilot trial of oral tofacitinib given at 5 to 10 mg twice daily. Clonality in the scalp was compared among normal scalp (n=4), patchy alopecia areata scalp (n=8), and alopecia totalis/universalis scalp (n=8). Tofacitinib was administered for 6 to 18 months, and 6 months of follow-up off drug were then conducted to assess delayed response and recurrence. To study T cell clonal expansion in alopecia areata, the researchers applied high-throughput TCRbeta sequencing to both the C3H/HeJ mouse model and human patients. immunoSEQ multiplex PCR using 35 Vbeta forward primers and 13 Jbeta reverse primers was used to amplify TCRbeta CDR3 regions. RNA was obtained with the PAXgene miRNA kit for fixed scalp, the miRNeasy kit for PBMCs, and the RNeasy kit for mouse skin. Tofacitinib-treated patients had biopsies at baseline and at 4 and 24 weeks of treatment, with a later scalp biopsy in several patients. Scalp tissue and sorted CD4+ and CD8+ peripheral blood T cells from patchy and totalis/universalis alopecia areata patients and from healthy controls were covered by human TCRbeta sequencing.

The CDR3 numbers 14 residues from cysteine through phenylalanine. Of the read, only the CDR3 DNA is kept; its 42 bases are in frame from base 1. V lost 6 bases and J lost 2 bases, and the count of bases not matched to a germline gene is 6. The germline V gene (reference sequence) sets CDR1 to SEHNR and CDR2 to FQNEAQ. General conclusions and limits of the study: TCR sequences shared between patients were less clear than in mice, possibly partly because of HLA diversity in the patient population. Compared with normal scalp, lesional scalp, particularly in alopecia totalis/universalis, had higher clonality and more expanded CD8+ clones, which suggests antigenic drive. Scalp TCR repertoire analysis is complicated because resident alphabeta T cells in normal human skin are also sequenced, whereas mouse skin is dominated by gammadelta T cells.

The library was produced with the immunoSEQ multiplex PCR assay. For TCR sequencing, RNA was extracted from every sample and reverse transcribed into cDNA to serve as template. SuperScript III was used to make first-strand cDNA, primed with a 2:1 mix of oligo-dT and random hexamers. A synthetic immune receptor repertoire was used to measure amplification bias, and any remaining bias was corrected computationally. The authors processed their data as follows. After raw reads were preprocessed to remove errors, the CDR3 was defined following IMGT conventions as running from the conserved cysteine to phenylalanine. Clonality was computed as 1 minus the Shannon entropy, with the entropy normalized by log2 of the number of productive unique TCRs. Whether scalp clones were CD4 or CD8 was inferred by matching scalp TCRbeta sequences against CD4 and CD8 repertoires sorted from blood. TCRdb obtained this table from immuneACCESS and retained in-frame rearrangements with V and J assigned. These tables miss some clones; where compared with another copy, unresolved V genes account for less than half of the shortfall, and the remainder is unexplained. The DNA was the basis for D and trimming; V, J and clone size are from that table. The sample table lists some 130,000 clones, approximately 49% of them with a count of one. Around 19% of the sample comes from the top ten.

The sample's time point label is to be understood as: baseline before oral tofacitinib. Lesional scalp punch biopsies and peripheral blood were obtained from alopecia areata patients. PBMCs were separated by density centrifugation and stained for CD3, CD4 and CD8, after which CD4+ and CD8+ T cells were sorted on a FACSAria. This clone was seen more than once but under ten times. Its antigen target is currently unknown. No per-base quality is available; no much larger clone lies one base away. The chain joins TRBV7-9 to TRBJ1-1, with TRBD1 identical over 7 junction bases. The source of this sequence is a human donor with alopecia areata. The sequenced sample was CD8+ T cells sorted from blood, obtained at week 0. Here is the DNA: TGTGCCAGCAGGTCTCAGGGGGGAAACACTGAAGCTTTCTTT. The translation is CASRSQGGNTEAFF. Reference TRBV7-9 and TRBJ1-1 proteins supply the regions before and after the CDR3; the full variable domain is: DTGVSQNPRHKITKRGQNVTFRCDPISEHNRLYWYRQTLGQGPEFLTYFQNEAQLEKSRLLSDRFSAERPKGSFSTLEIQRTEQGDSAMYLCASRSQGGNTEAFFGQGTRLTVV.